Sequencing of this TCR beta chain was carried out in a study of CD8+ T cells in alopecia areata. Study findings and constraints: Compared with normal scalp, lesional scalp had higher clonality and more expanded CD8+ clones. Resident alphabeta T cells of normal skin are also sequenced in scalp samples.

cDNA prepared by RNA extraction and subsequent reverse transcription served as the template for sequencing. Repertoires were generated with immunoSEQ multiplex PCR, while TCRdb's copy carries only in-frame clones and drops some. The sample holds roughly 150,000 clones, 62% seen once. As regards this clone: The target antigen is unknown.

This CDR3 spans 13 amino acids. Germline V gene sequence: CDR1 SQVTM, CDR2 ANQGSEA. The V and J ends lost 4 bases and 0 bases respectively, with 7 bases between them. The TCR comes from a human donor in good health. The sequenced material came from CD8+ T cells sorted from blood. V is TRBV29-1 and J is TRBJ1-3; D is uncertain. The CDR3 protein is CSVVWSSGNTIYF. In DNA form, the CDR3 reads TGCAGCGTTGTGTGGAGCTCTGGAAACACCATATATTTT.